Listed below are T cell receptor beta chains from one sample, sequenced in a study of blood T cell repertoires in COVID-19. Some clones are missing from TCRdb's copy, which holds only in-frame ones; the method was immunoSEQ multiplex PCR. The sample yields about 210,000 clones, around 81% seen once. The sequenced sample was PBMCs or T cells enriched from blood (not recorded which). The source is a woman in her forties or fifties with acute COVID-19. CDR3s include the opening cysteine and the closing phenylalanine or tryptophan. Each record gives: clone size, J gene, V gene, D gene, CDR3 DNA, CDR3 protein. D genes are given only for firm matches. Clone size is not always given. Where it is, it says once, few, many or a class for expanded clones.

clone_size: .
j_call: TRBJ2-7
v_call: TRBV6-5
d_call: .
cdr3_nt: TGTGCCAGCAGTTACTCACGGTCGCACTCCTACGAGCAGTACTTC
cdr3_aa: CASSYSRSHSYEQYF

clone_size: .
j_call: TRBJ2-2
v_call: TRBV24-1
d_call: TRBD2
cdr3_nt: TGTGCCACCAGTGATCCGCAGGCCGCTAGCGGGAGACCCGGGGAGCTGTTTTTT
cdr3_aa: CATSDPQAASGRPGELFF

clone_size: .
j_call: TRBJ2-1
v_call: TRBV27
d_call: TRBD1
cdr3_nt: TGTGCCAGCAGTTTTGGACAGGGGAGACATGAGCAGTTCTTC
cdr3_aa: CASSFGQGRHEQFF

clone_size: few
j_call: TRBJ2-2
v_call: TRBV10-3
d_call: .
cdr3_nt: TGTGCCACCCGACAGGACCCGAACACCGGGGAGCTGTTTTTT
cdr3_aa: CATRQDPNTGELFF

clone_size: .
j_call: TRBJ1-5
v_call: TRBV5-5
d_call: TRBD1
cdr3_nt: TGTGCCAGCAGCTCGCAAATACAGGGGGCAAGGGGCAATCAGCCCCAGCATTTT
cdr3_aa: CASSSQIQGARGNQPQHF

clone_size: .
j_call: TRBJ2-5
v_call: TRBV7-9
d_call: TRBD2
cdr3_nt: TGTGCCAGCAGCTTAAAAAGGTTGCCTAGCGGGAGTCGGGAGACCCAGTACTTC
cdr3_aa: CASSLKRLPSGSRETQYF

clone_size: .
j_call: TRBJ1-5
v_call: TRBV19
d_call: TRBD1
cdr3_nt: TGTGCCAGTAGAATATCTTTTAAGGCCGGGACAGACAATCAGCCCCAGCATTTT
cdr3_aa: CASRISFKAGTDNQPQHF

clone_size: .
j_call: TRBJ1-2
v_call: TRBV10-3
d_call: .
cdr3_nt: TGTGCCATCAGTGAGTCGGGGCAGGGGATTAGGGGCTACACCTTC
cdr3_aa: CAISESGQGIRGYTF

clone_size: .
j_call: TRBJ2-1
v_call: TRBV20-1
d_call: .
cdr3_nt: TGCAGTGCTAGGCCACACGATGAGCAGTTCTTC
cdr3_aa: CSARPHDEQFF

clone_size: .
j_call: TRBJ2-7
v_call: TRBV19
d_call: TRBD1
cdr3_nt: TGTGCCAGTAGCCCGACAGGGACCCGCTACGAGCAGTACTTC
cdr3_aa: CASSPTGTRYEQYF

clone_size: .
j_call: TRBJ1-1
v_call: TRBV6-5
d_call: .
cdr3_nt: TGTGCCAGCAGTTATGAAGGGAGGTCAACTGAAGCTTTCTTT
cdr3_aa: CASSYEGRSTEAFF

clone_size: .
j_call: TRBJ1-4
v_call: TRBV5-5
d_call: TRBD1
cdr3_nt: TGTGCCAGCAGCTTGGGACAGGGCTATAATGAAAAACTGTTTTTT
cdr3_aa: CASSLGQGYNEKLFF

clone_size: .
j_call: TRBJ1-6
v_call: TRBV27
d_call: .
cdr3_nt: TGTGCCAGCAGGGGGAACAGGGAGGGCTCACCCCTCCACTTT
cdr3_aa: CASRGNREGSPLHF

clone_size: .
j_call: TRBJ2-5
v_call: TRBV18
d_call: .
cdr3_nt: TGTGCCAGCTCACCCCAGGGATTACAAGAGACCCAGTACTTC
cdr3_aa: CASSPQGLQETQYF

clone_size: few
j_call: TRBJ2-1
v_call: TRBV7-2
d_call: TRBD2
cdr3_nt: TGTGCCAGCAGCCCCGGACTAGCAAAGAACAATGAGCAGTTCTTC
cdr3_aa: CASSPGLAKNNEQFF

clone_size: .
j_call: TRBJ1-4
v_call: TRBV18
d_call: TRBD1
cdr3_nt: TGTGCCAGCTCACGGATGACAGGGGCGAACAATGAAAAACTGTTTTTT
cdr3_aa: CASSRMTGANNEKLFF

clone_size: once
j_call: TRBJ1-1
v_call: TRBV18
d_call: .
cdr3_nt: TGTGCCAGCTCACCTATTATGAACACTGAAGCTTTCTTT
cdr3_aa: CASSPIMNTEAFF

clone_size: once
j_call: TRBJ1-4
v_call: TRBV7-9
d_call: .
cdr3_nt: TGTGCCAGCAGCTTAACGGCAGGCATTAATGAAAAACTGTTTTTT
cdr3_aa: CASSLTAGINEKLFF

clone_size: .
j_call: TRBJ1-6
v_call: TRBV3-1/TRBV3-2
d_call: .
cdr3_nt: TGTGCCAGCAGCCAAGAGGGGCGGTATTCACCCCTCCACTTT
cdr3_aa: CASSQEGRYSPLHF

clone_size: once
j_call: TRBJ1-1
v_call: TRBV3-1/TRBV3-2
d_call: .
cdr3_nt: TGTGCCAGCAGCCAAGACCTACCGGGACACCTGAACACTGAAGCTTTCTTT
cdr3_aa: CASSQDLPGHLNTEAFF

clone_size: .
j_call: TRBJ1-5
v_call: TRBV11-1
d_call: .
cdr3_nt: TGTGCCAGCAGCTTCAATAGCAATCAGCCCCAGCATTTT
cdr3_aa: CASSFNSNQPQHF

clone_size: .
j_call: TRBJ2-3
v_call: TRBV20-1
d_call: TRBD2
cdr3_nt: TGCAGTGCTAGTACTAGCGGGAGCGCAGATACGCAGTATTTT
cdr3_aa: CSASTSGSADTQYF

clone_size: .
j_call: TRBJ1-1
v_call: TRBV18
d_call: TRBD1
cdr3_nt: TGTGCCAGCTCACCTAGGACAGGGGGTGGGAACACTGAAGCTTTCTTT
cdr3_aa: CASSPRTGGGNTEAFF

clone_size: .
j_call: TRBJ2-5
v_call: TRBV6-5
d_call: .
cdr3_nt: TGTGCCAGCAGTTACTCGTGGACTACACAAGAGACCCAGTACTTC
cdr3_aa: CASSYSWTTQETQYF

clone_size: .
j_call: TRBJ2-3
v_call: TRBV7-2
d_call: .
cdr3_nt: TGTGCCAGCAGCTTCACGGGTACAGATACGCAGTATTTT
cdr3_aa: CASSFTGTDTQYF

clone_size: .
j_call: TRBJ2-1
v_call: TRBV2
d_call: TRBD2
cdr3_nt: TGTGCCAGCAGGGCCTCGGGGGGTGCTTACAATGAGCAGTTCTTC
cdr3_aa: CASRASGGAYNEQFF

clone_size: .
j_call: TRBJ2-3
v_call: TRBV6-2/TRBV6-3
d_call: .
cdr3_nt: TGTGCCAGCAGTTACACCGGGACTAGCACAGATACGCAGTATTTT
cdr3_aa: CASSYTGTSTDTQYF

clone_size: few
j_call: TRBJ1-5
v_call: TRBV6-5
d_call: .
cdr3_nt: TGTGCCAGCAGAAGGACAAGCAATCAGCCCCAGCATTTT
cdr3_aa: CASRRTSNQPQHF

clone_size: .
j_call: TRBJ1-1
v_call: TRBV3-1/TRBV3-2
d_call: .
cdr3_nt: TGTGCCAGCAGCCCCGAAAATCAGGGGAGTGAAGCTTTCTTT
cdr3_aa: CASSPENQGSEAFF

clone_size: few
j_call: TRBJ1-5
v_call: TRBV29-1
d_call: TRBD1
cdr3_nt: TGCAGCGTTGAAGGACAGGGAAGCAATCAGCCCCAGCATTTT
cdr3_aa: CSVEGQGSNQPQHF

clone_size: .
j_call: TRBJ2-7
v_call: TRBV18
d_call: .
cdr3_nt: TGTGCCAGCTCACCGCAGGGTAGAACCTACGAGCAGTACTTC
cdr3_aa: CASSPQGRTYEQYF

clone_size: few
j_call: TRBJ1-4
v_call: TRBV18
d_call: TRBD1
cdr3_nt: TGTGCCAGCTCACCGGGACAGGGTATTGCAACTAATGAAAAACTGTTTTTT
cdr3_aa: CASSPGQGIATNEKLFF

clone_size: few
j_call: TRBJ2-7
v_call: TRBV27
d_call: .
cdr3_nt: TGTGCCAGCAGTCTCCACAACAACCCCTACGAGCAGTACTTC
cdr3_aa: CASSLHNNPYEQYF

clone_size: .
j_call: TRBJ2-5
v_call: TRBV9
d_call: .
cdr3_nt: TGTGCCAGCAGCACACTCCGGGACTCCGGGAGCACCCAGTACTTC
cdr3_aa: CASSTLRDSGSTQYF

clone_size: .
j_call: TRBJ2-1
v_call: TRBV9
d_call: .
cdr3_nt: TGTGCCAGCAGCGTAGAGGACGGGGATAGGGAGCAGTTCTTC
cdr3_aa: CASSVEDGDREQFF

clone_size: .
j_call: TRBJ2-1
v_call: TRBV28
d_call: .
cdr3_nt: TGTGCCAGCAGTACGCCCGGCACAGGGACCCCGAATGAGCAGTTCTTC
cdr3_aa: CASSTPGTGTPNEQFF

clone_size: .
j_call: TRBJ1-6
v_call: TRBV4-3
d_call: .
cdr3_nt: TGCGCCAGCAGCCGGCTGGCAGATAATTCACCCCTCCACTTT
cdr3_aa: CASSRLADNSPLHF

clone_size: .
j_call: TRBJ2-7
v_call: TRBV7-6
d_call: TRBD1
cdr3_nt: TGTGCCAGCAGCTTGGGACAGGGTGGCCAGCAGTACTTC
cdr3_aa: CASSLGQGGQQYF

clone_size: .
j_call: TRBJ1-5
v_call: TRBV5-1
d_call: TRBD1
cdr3_nt: TGCGCCAGCAGCCCGGGACAGACGAATCAGCCCCAGCATTTT
cdr3_aa: CASSPGQTNQPQHF

clone_size: .
j_call: TRBJ1-1
v_call: TRBV6-5
d_call: .
cdr3_nt: TGTGCCAGCAATGGGGGCAACACTGAAGCTTTCTTT
cdr3_aa: CASNGGNTEAFF

clone_size: .
j_call: TRBJ2-3
v_call: TRBV4-2
d_call: TRBD2
cdr3_nt: TGTGCCAGCAGCCCCTTCGTGGGGGGAGGGCCGAATACGCAGTATTTT
cdr3_aa: CASSPFVGGGPNTQYF

clone_size: .
j_call: TRBJ2-3
v_call: TRBV7-7
d_call: TRBD2
cdr3_nt: TGTGCTAGCAGCTCCGGGACTAGCGGGTGGTCAGATACGCAGTATTTT
cdr3_aa: CASSSGTSGWSDTQYF

clone_size: many
j_call: TRBJ2-6
v_call: TRBV4-1
d_call: TRBD1
cdr3_nt: TGCGCCAGCAGCCACAGACAGGGGGCTCGGTCTGGGGCCAACGTCCTGACTTTC
cdr3_aa: CASSHRQGARSGANVLTF

clone_size: .
j_call: TRBJ2-7
v_call: TRBV28
d_call: TRBD2
cdr3_nt: TGTGCCAGCGCGAGATTGAGGGGACGGACTAGCGGAACCTACGAGCAGTACTTC
cdr3_aa: CASARLRGRTSGTYEQYF

clone_size: .
j_call: TRBJ1-2
v_call: TRBV12-3/TRBV12-4
d_call: .
cdr3_nt: TGTGCCAGCAGTTTGGAGGGGCTGCGCTACACCTTC
cdr3_aa: CASSLEGLRYTF

clone_size: once
j_call: TRBJ2-1
v_call: TRBV6-5
d_call: .
cdr3_nt: TGTGCCAGCAGTCGGACGGGGATCTCCTACAATGAGCAGTTCTTC
cdr3_aa: CASSRTGISYNEQFF

clone_size: .
j_call: TRBJ2-1
v_call: TRBV7-2
d_call: .
cdr3_nt: TGTGCCAGCAACCTAGGACAGATCTACAATGAGCAGTTCTTC
cdr3_aa: CASNLGQIYNEQFF

clone_size: .
j_call: TRBJ1-1
v_call: TRBV11-1
d_call: .
cdr3_nt: TGTGCCAGCAGCTTAAACCAGGGCAATGCTTTCTTT
cdr3_aa: CASSLNQGNAFF

clone_size: few
j_call: TRBJ1-1
v_call: TRBV28
d_call: .
cdr3_nt: TGTGCCAGCAGACCCCAGGGTTTGAACACTGAAGCTTTCTTT
cdr3_aa: CASRPQGLNTEAFF

clone_size: few
j_call: TRBJ1-6
v_call: TRBV20-1
d_call: .
cdr3_nt: TGCAGTGCTAGTCGGCCGGGGGGTGGTTCACCCCTCCACTTT
cdr3_aa: CSASRPGGGSPLHF

clone_size: .
j_call: TRBJ2-7
v_call: TRBV5-6
d_call: TRBD1
cdr3_nt: TGTGCCAGCAGCTTCCCAGGGACAGGTGTATTCGGGCAGTACTTC
cdr3_aa: CASSFPGTGVFGQYF

clone_size: .
j_call: TRBJ2-3
v_call: TRBV20-1
d_call: .
cdr3_nt: TGCAGCCTATTCGCCCCAGATACGCAGTATTTT
cdr3_aa: CSLFAPDTQYF